This T cell receptor (beta chain) was sequenced in a study of Graves' ophthalmopathy and Graves' hyperthyroidism. Beta-chain TCR CDR3 regions were amplified from RNA transcripts. HTBI primers primed a first-round RT-PCR, and a second-round multiplex PCR followed. In TCRdb, the multiplex PCR reads were re-called with MiXCR into one record per CDR3 protein. The sample contains some 410,000 distinct CDR3 sequences, over 20% of which appear only once. Where ophthalmopathy was absent within 18 months of follow-up, hyperthyroidism was stable. V shed 3 bases and J shed 0 bases, with 14 bases lying between them. The CDR3 loop spans 17 amino acids. From germline, CDR1 is MGHDK and CDR2 SYGVNS. This clonotype was recorded at least ten times. What it recognizes is unknown. Study findings and constraints: Built on 13 signatures, a model told ophthalmopathy apart from stable hyperthyroidism with about 90% sensitivity and under 83% specificity. The study's model predicted ophthalmopathy progression at about 68% sensitivity and 72% to 85% specificity. A majority of expanded thyroid clonotypes exceeding 0.001 frequency were likewise present in blood.

The specimen was peripheral blood. This chain uses TRBV25-1 with TRBJ2-2; D tentatively fits TRBD1 or TRBD2 (6 bases each). The sequence was collected from a woman younger than 35 with stable Graves' hyperthyroidism. The CDR3 spells CASSEPRGTSNTGELFF. The CDR3, as DNA: TGTGCCAGCAGTGAGCCCCGGGGGACATCGAACACCGGGGAGCTGTTTTTT.